This paragraph reports one TCR beta chain. What it recognizes is unknown. The method was immunoSEQ multiplex PCR; TCRdb's version includes in-frame clones alone and lacks a portion of them. This sample has 53,000 or so clones; approximately 84% occur once, and the top ten carry 25% to 30%. The source of the sample is a study of T cell responses to AZD1222 COVID-19 vaccine. The study, taken as a whole, reports: Breadth and depth of Spike-specific TCRs rose after two AZD1222 doses.

The CDR3 spans 13 residues. V was pared by 5 bases and J by 4 bases, with 12 bases between. This receptor was obtained from an adult in good health. The V call is TRBV12-3 or TRBV12-4, the J call TRBJ2-7; weak D call: TRBD2 (5 bases). Sequencing was performed on peripheral blood, taken on day 0 of AZD1222 vaccination. The chain's CDR3 is CASSGSLGYEQYF. The CDR3 nucleotides read TGTGCCAGCAGTGGGAGCTTGGGTTACGAGCAGTACTTC.